These 8 T cell receptor beta chains share one sample of origin, sequenced in a study of a mutant IDH1 vaccine in newly diagnosed glioma (dated by TCRdb to about 2021). Libraries were prepared through the immunoSEQ multiplex PCR assay. The source is immuneACCESS, and TCRdb retained only in-frame sequences with V and J called. Part of the clones is not carried over; for the studies checked, unresolved V genes explain less than half of this, and the remainder is unexplained. This sample is represented by some 23,000 clones; just over 70% of them were singletons. The ten largest clonotypes hold more than 9.5% of the sample. Sample time point, as interpreted from the label and publication: week 11, during vaccination. A 20-mer mutant IDH1 peptide at 300 micrograms in Montanide made up each vaccine dose, which was injected subcutaneously together with topical imiquimod. Their target antigens are unknown.

Sequences were derived from peripheral blood mononuclear cells (PBMCs), sampled from a glioma patient whose treatment included an IDH1 peptide vaccine. These receptors all come from a young man with glioma. Some clones in this sample may be carry-over from other donors' samples.

The chain combines TRBV9 with TRBJ2-3, with D maybe TRBD2 (6 bases). CDR1 and CDR2 from the germline V gene are SGDLS and YYNGEE. The CDR3 spans 15 residues. V was clipped by 2 bases and J by 4 bases, with 14 bases between them. The CDR3 sequence: CASSVSGGNADTQYF. The DNA of the CDR3 is TGTGCCAGCAGCGTTTCTGGAGGGAACGCAGATACGCAGTATTTT.

The chain carries TRBV4-1 and TRBJ1-4; no reliable D call. This CDR3 region has 17 residues. Germline CDR1 is MGHRA and CDR2 is YSYEKL. Trimming stripped 4 bases from V and 3 bases from J, with 18 bases between. CDR3 DNA: TGCGCCAGCAGCCCACGGACTGGCCGGACCGCTAATGAAAAACTGTTTTTT. This codes for CASSPRTGRTANEKLFF.

The V call is TRBV6-6, the J call TRBJ1-2, with D uncertain. Looked up from germline, CDR1 is MNHNY and CDR2 is SVGAGI (reference sequence). V was clipped by 5 bases and J by 4 bases, with 11 bases between them. This CDR3 contains 13 residues. In DNA, the CDR3 is TGTGCCAGCAGTCCGGAACTGAGCTATGGCTACACCTTC. Translating gives CASSPELSYGYTF.

The chain recombines TRBV10-3 with TRBJ2-3; D might be TRBD1 (6 bases). CDR1 is ENHRY, CDR2 SYGVKD, per germline. V lost 0 bases and J 2 bases, leaving 12 bases between the germline ends. The CDR3 is 16 amino acids. CDR3 coding DNA: TGTGCCATCAGTGAGTCTGTGGGGGCCATCACAGATACGCAGTATTTT. Translation: CAISESVGAITDTQYF.

The chain recombines TRBV30 with TRBJ1-1, with no clear D. V lost 2 bases to trimming and J lost 5 bases, with 12 bases between them. CDR1 and CDR2 from the germline V gene are GTSNPN and SVGIG (reference sequence). This CDR3 comprises 13 residues. CDR3 residues: CAWSLTLWTEAFF. The CDR3 nucleotides read TGTGCCTGGAGTCTAACTTTGTGGACTGAAGCTTTCTTT.

This clone appeared a few times. The chain links TRBV5-4 to TRBJ1-2; 7 bases match TRBD1. The germline gives CDR1 SGHNT, CDR2 YYREEE (reference sequence). V lost 0 bases, J lost 4 bases, and 6 bases stayed unmatched. This CDR3 comprises 15 residues. CDR3: CASSLAGQNFYGYTF. Written as DNA, the CDR3 is TGTGCCAGCAGCTTGGCGGGACAGAACTTCTATGGCTACACCTTC. The full variable domain, in which reference TRBV5-4 and TRBJ1-2 provide the parts outside the CDR3, is ETGVTQSPTHLIKTRGQQVTLRCSSQSGHNTVSWYQQALGQGPQFIFQYYREEENGRGNFPPRFSGLQFPNYSSELNVNALELDDSALYLCASSLAGQNFYGYTFGSGTRLTVV.

CDR3 amino acids: CASSQDISGTDTQYF. The CDR3 region has the DNA TGCGCCAGCAGCCAAGATATCTCTGGCACAGATACGCAGTATTTT. The rearrangement links TRBV4-1 to TRBJ2-3; D not resolved. V lost 0 bases to trimming and J lost 1 base, with 8 bases between them. Germline V gene lookup returns CDR1 MGHRA and CDR2 YSYEKL. The CDR3 length is 15 residues.

The chain is built from TRBV19 and TRBJ2-5; D not resolved. The V end was cut by 7 bases, the J end by 4 bases, with 7 bases between. The CDR3 runs to 11 residues. The germline V gene encodes CDR1 LNHDA and CDR2 SQIVND (reference sequence). In nucleotides, the CDR3 is TGTGCCAGTACGTCAGGAGAGACCCAGTACTTC. It is translated as CASTSGETQYF.